Given below is one T cell receptor beta chain in context. Per the germline V gene, CDR1 is SEHNR and CDR2 is FQNEAQ (reference sequence). The trim removed 8 bases at V and 2 bases at J, leaving 7 bases unmatched. This CDR3 is 14 amino acids long. This record comes from a study of cytomegalovirus exposure and HLA in healthy donors. Primers included in the PCR were 60 Vbeta and 13 Jbeta primers. The table came from immunoSEQ multiplex PCR; TCRdb's copy has only in-frame clones and leaves some out. The data show about 100,000 clones, roughly 71% seen once. Sequenced: PBMCs. The receptor comes from a man in his fifties or sixties in good health and CMV-seronegative. This chain links TRBV7-9 with TRBJ1-1, with 8 bases identical to TRBD1. CDR3 nucleotide sequence: TGTGCCAGCCAAAGGACAGGGCGAAACACTGAAGCTTTCTTT. Translating gives CASQRTGRNTEAFF.